The 13 T cell receptor beta chains below come from one sample, sequenced in a study of blood T cell repertoires in COVID-19. Here immunoSEQ multiplex PCR was the method, and the copy in TCRdb shows in-frame clones only, minus some. This sample yields about 670,000 clones, of which around 89% are seen a single time; 0.2% to 0.3% belongs to the top ten. The sequencing input was peripheral blood. The receptors originated from a young woman with acute or convalescent COVID-19.

The chain has TRBV27 and TRBJ2-7; no definite D call. Germline lookup yields CDR1 MNHEY and CDR2 SMNVEV (reference sequence). Trimming took 8 bases from V and 3 from J, leaving 8 bases between them. The CDR3 has 11 amino acids. In DNA, the CDR3 is TGTGCCAGCCCCCCAATCTACGAGCAGTACTTC. As protein: CASPPIYEQYF.

The chain combines TRBV12-5 with TRBJ2-2; TRBD1 matches 7 bases. The length of the CDR3 is 13 residues. The V gene end was trimmed by 2 bases and the J gene end by 7 bases; junction bases not matched to a gene: 1. Germline values: CDR1 LGHNT, CDR2 FRNRAP. CDR3 DNA: TGTGCTAGTGGTTTGACAGGGGACGGGGAGCTGTTTTTT. Its translation: CASGLTGDGELFF.

The J gene is TRBJ1-1, the V gene TRBV6-5; D may be TRBD1 (6 bases). Trimming shortened V by 7 bases and J by 6 bases, and 18 bases separated the two germline ends. CDR1 and CDR2 from the germline V gene are MNHEY and SVGAGI. The length of the CDR3 is 14 residues. For the CDR3, the DNA is TGTGCCAGCACCCCGTGGGGGCAATTTCCTGAAGCTTTCTTT. It codes for CASTPWGQFPEAFF.

The chain has TRBV5-6 and TRBJ1-2, with D possibly being TRBD1 (5 bases). Germline CDR1 is SGHDT and CDR2 is YYEEEE. The CDR3 covers 14 residues. The V end was cut by 4 bases, the J end by 4 bases, with 14 bases between. CDR3 in amino acids: CASSPDDRGYGYTF. The CDR3 region has the DNA TGTGCCAGCAGCCCCGATGATAGGGGCTATGGCTACACCTTC.

The V call is TRBV5-8, the J call TRBJ1-2; 8 positions agree with TRBD1. CDR1 and CDR2 (germline): SGHTS, YDEGEE. Unmatched junction bases numbered 8, after V lost 3 bases and J lost 4 bases. The CDR3 covers 15 residues. CDR3 protein: CASSSRDRPPYGYTF. DNA for the CDR3: TGTGCCAGCAGCTCTAGGGACAGGCCTCCCTATGGCTACACCTTC.

The chain links TRBV30 to TRBJ2-7, with 11 nucleotides matching TRBD1. CDR1 and CDR2 (germline): GTSNPN, SVGIG (reference sequence). This CDR3 has 12 residues. Trimming took 7 bases from V and 3 from J; bases not matched to a gene: 2. The chain's CDR3 is CALDRGHYEQYF. In nucleotides, the CDR3 is TGTGCCTTGGACAGGGGGCACTACGAGCAGTACTTC.

The chain has TRBV13 and TRBJ2-1; 8 nucleotides line up with TRBD2. The CDR3 is made up of 19 amino acids. After removal of 8 bases from V and 6 bases from J, the junction contained 24 bases not matched to a gene. Germline CDR1 PRHDT, CDR2 FYEKMQ (reference sequence). CDR3 residues: CASGARWRGDKSFPNEQFF. CDR3 DNA sequence: TGTGCCAGCGGAGCCCGTTGGCGGGGGGACAAATCCTTTCCCAATGAGCAGTTCTTC.

The chain joins TRBV28 to TRBJ1-1, with D possibly TRBD1 on 5 matching bases. CDR1 is MDHEN, CDR2 SYDVKM, per germline. The CDR3 extends over 12 amino acids. Trimming removed 3 bases from V and 5 bases from J, with 7 bases in between. For the CDR3, the DNA is TGTGCCAGCAGTTTTCAGGGTACTGAAGCTTTCTTT. Amino acid sequence: CASSFQGTEAFF.

The chain recombines TRBV27 with TRBJ2-3; 9 nucleotides agree with TRBD2. V lost 5 bases and J lost 0; bases outside the gene matches: 9. Germline assignment: CDR1 MNHEY and CDR2 SMNVEV (reference sequence). The CDR3 totals 17 residues. This chain's CDR3 is CASSARKTSGSTDTQYF. The CDR3 nucleotides read TGTGCCAGCAGTGCTAGAAAGACTAGCGGTAGCACAGATACGCAGTATTTT.

The J gene is TRBJ2-3, the V gene TRBV3-1 (or the pseudogene TRBV3-2), with 8 bases fitting TRBD2. This CDR3 spans 19 amino acids. V lost 6 bases, J lost 0 bases, and 17 bases stayed unmatched. Germline CDR1 is LGHDT and CDR2 is YNNKEL (reference sequence). In DNA, the CDR3 is TGTGCCAGCAGGGGTTGGAGCGGGACTAGGGAAACTAGCACAGATACGCAGTATTTT. It translates to CASRGWSGTRETSTDTQYF.

This clone was picked up one time. The sample has other DNA sequences that encode this CDR3 too. The chain joins TRBV7-2 to TRBJ2-3; TRBD2 matches at 14 bases. The CDR3 extends over 16 amino acids. Germline V gene sequence: CDR1 SGHTA, CDR2 FQGNSA. The V gene end was trimmed by 1 base and the J gene end by 3 bases; junction bases not matched to a gene: 0. The CDR3 loop reads CASSLGLAGGTDTQYF. The CDR3 coding sequence is TGTGCCAGCAGCTTAGGACTAGCGGGGGGGACAGATACGCAGTATTTT.

This rearrangement joins TRBV3-1 (or the pseudogene TRBV3-2) to TRBJ2-7, with 7 bases aligning to TRBD2. The junction had 8 bases not matched to a gene; V was cut back by 3 bases and J by 3 bases. Germline assignment: CDR1 LGHDT and CDR2 YNNKEL (reference sequence). There are 15 residues in the CDR3. CDR3 coding DNA: TGTGCCAGCAGCCACGACGCAGGGAGGGTCTACGAGCAGTACTTC. This codes for CASSHDAGRVYEQYF.

The rearrangement links TRBV5-1 to TRBJ1-4; D is ambiguous. The germline V gene encodes CDR1 SGHRS and CDR2 YFSETQ. V lost 7 bases to trimming and J lost 4 bases, with 8 bases between them. This CDR3 has 12 residues. The CDR3 nucleotides are TGCGCCAGCCGCTACAGTAATGAAAAACTGTTTTTT. Translating it yields CASRYSNEKLFF.